These 6 T cell receptor beta chains were sequenced from one sample in a study of cytotoxic CD8 clonotypes in ibrutinib-treated CLL. Profiled with immunoSEQ multiplex PCR; TCRdb holds only in-frame clones, not every one. The sample has about 140,000 clones, approximately 80% seen once. Sequencing was performed on PBMCs, taken after 12 months of ibrutinib treatment. These receptors were obtained from a human donor with chronic lymphocytic leukemia.

The chain combines TRBV2 with TRBJ1-6, with TRBD1 matching over 8 bases. J gave up 10 bases and V 7 bases, and 3 bases lay outside the gene matches. CDR1 SNHLY and CDR2 FYNNEI come from the germline V gene. The CDR3 has 12 residues. The CDR3 sequence: CASTGGFSPLHF. CDR3 in DNA: TGTGCCAGCACAGGGGGCTTCTCACCCCTCCACTTT. The variable domain in full, completed from reference TRBV2 and TRBJ1-6, reads EPEVTQTPSHQVTQMGQEVILRCVPISNHLYFYWYRQILGQKVEFLVSFYNNEISEKSEIFDDQFSVERPDGSNFTLKIRSTKLEDSAMYFCASTGGFSPLHFGNGTRLTVT.

The rearrangement joins TRBV7-2 to TRBJ1-2; D may be TRBD1 (5 bases). Germline CDR1 reads SGHTA; CDR2 reads FQGNSA. Trimming shortened V by 5 bases and J by 8 bases, and 9 bases separated the two germline ends. The CDR3 spans 11 residues. The CDR3: CASSVREGYTF. The CDR3 nucleotides are TGTGCCAGCAGCGTCAGGGAAGGCTACACCTTC.

This rearrangement joins TRBV4-3 to TRBJ2-7, with 14 bases identical to TRBD2. The CDR3 has 17 amino acids. The germline CDR1 and CDR2 sequences are LGHNA and YSLEER. V shed 3 bases, J shed 3 bases, and the junction held 7 bases outside the gene matches. DNA of the CDR3: TGCGCCAGCAGCCACGGGACTAGCGGGAGCGATTACTACGAGCAGTACTTC. This sequence encodes CASSHGTSGSDYYEQYF.

This chain joins TRBV7-2 and TRBJ2-1, with D possibly matching TRBD1 (5 bases). V lost 10 bases and J lost 4, with 20 bases in between. The CDR3 sequence is 15 residues long. Germline lookup yields CDR1 SGHTA and CDR2 FQGNSA. The CDR3 region is CATKSGQIEYNEQFF. DNA for the CDR3: TGTGCCACCAAGAGTGGACAAATCGAGTACAATGAGCAGTTCTTC.

This chain uses TRBV9 with TRBJ2-7; TRBD2 aligns across 10 bases. Losses at the gene ends were 0 bases for V and 2 bases for J; bases not matched to a gene: 5. CDR3 size: 16 residues. CDR1 and CDR2 from the germline V gene are SGDLS and YYNGEE. This CDR3 is CASSVGPSGSTYEQYF. As DNA, the CDR3 is TGTGCCAGCAGCGTAGGTCCTAGCGGGAGCACCTACGAGCAGTACTTC.

Here the CDR3 reads CASSILGQPYGYTF. The DNA for the CDR3 is TGTGCCAGTAGTATCCTCGGACAGCCCTATGGCTACACCTTC. The J gene is TRBJ1-2, the V gene TRBV19; the D gene is possibly TRBD1 (6 bases). Trimming took 3 bases from V and 4 from J, leaving 12 bases between them. Germline lookup yields CDR1 LNHDA and CDR2 SQIVND (reference sequence). The CDR3 spans 14 residues.